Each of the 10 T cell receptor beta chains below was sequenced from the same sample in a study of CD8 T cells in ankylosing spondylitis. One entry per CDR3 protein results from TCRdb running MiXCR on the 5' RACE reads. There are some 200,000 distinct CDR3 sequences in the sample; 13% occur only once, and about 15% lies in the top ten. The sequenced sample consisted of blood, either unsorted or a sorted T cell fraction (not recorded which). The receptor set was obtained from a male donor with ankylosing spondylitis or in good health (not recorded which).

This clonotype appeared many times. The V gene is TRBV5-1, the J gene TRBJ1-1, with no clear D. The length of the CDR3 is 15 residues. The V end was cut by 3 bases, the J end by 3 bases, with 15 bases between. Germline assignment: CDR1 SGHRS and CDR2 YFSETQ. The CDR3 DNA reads TGCGCCAGCAGCTCTTCGGGCCCTTCATACACTGAAGCTTTCTTT. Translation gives CASSSSGPSYTEAFF.

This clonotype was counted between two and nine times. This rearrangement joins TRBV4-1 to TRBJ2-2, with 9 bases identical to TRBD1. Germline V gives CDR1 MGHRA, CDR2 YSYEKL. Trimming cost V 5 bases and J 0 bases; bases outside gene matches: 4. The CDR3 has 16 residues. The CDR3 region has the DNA TGCGCCAGCAGCGTACGACAGGGGGCGAACACCGGGGAGCTGTTTTTT. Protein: CASSVRQGANTGELFF.

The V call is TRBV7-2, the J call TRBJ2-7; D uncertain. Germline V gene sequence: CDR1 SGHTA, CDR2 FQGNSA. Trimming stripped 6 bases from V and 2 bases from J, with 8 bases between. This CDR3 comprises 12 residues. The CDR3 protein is CASSSMTYEQYF. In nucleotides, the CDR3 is TGTGCCAGCAGTTCAATGACCTACGAGCAGTACTTC.

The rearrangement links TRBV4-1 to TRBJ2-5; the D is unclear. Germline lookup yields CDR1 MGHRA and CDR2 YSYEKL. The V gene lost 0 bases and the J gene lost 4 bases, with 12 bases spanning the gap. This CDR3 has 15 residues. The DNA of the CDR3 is TGCGCCAGCAGCCAAGATGGAGAGGCCGCAGAGACCCAGTACTTC. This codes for CASSQDGEAAETQYF.

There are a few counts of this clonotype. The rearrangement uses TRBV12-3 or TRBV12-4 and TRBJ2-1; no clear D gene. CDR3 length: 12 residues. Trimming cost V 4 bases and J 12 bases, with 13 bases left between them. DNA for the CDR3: TGTGCCAGCAGTTGGACCCCCCAGGTGCAGTTCTTC. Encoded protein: CASSWTPQVQFF.

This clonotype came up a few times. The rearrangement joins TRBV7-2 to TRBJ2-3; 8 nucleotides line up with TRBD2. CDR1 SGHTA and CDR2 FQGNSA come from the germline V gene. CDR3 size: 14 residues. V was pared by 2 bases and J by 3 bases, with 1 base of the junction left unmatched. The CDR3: CASSLIAGTDTQYF. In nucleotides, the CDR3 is TGTGCCAGCAGCTTAATAGCGGGGACAGATACGCAGTATTTT. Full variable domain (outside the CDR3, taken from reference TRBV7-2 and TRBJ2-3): GAGVSQSPSNKVTEKGKDVELRCDPISGHTALYWYRQSLGQGLEFLIYFQGNSAPDKSGLPSDRFSAERTGGSVSTLTIQRTQQEDSAVYLCASSLIAGTDTQYFGPGTRLTVL.

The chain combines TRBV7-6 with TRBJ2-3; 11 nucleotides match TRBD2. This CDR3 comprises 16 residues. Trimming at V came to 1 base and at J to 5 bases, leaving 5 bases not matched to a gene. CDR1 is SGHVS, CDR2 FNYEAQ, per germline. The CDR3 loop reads CASSLEVAGGQDTQYF. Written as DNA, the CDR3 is TGTGCCAGCAGCTTAGAAGTAGCGGGAGGGCAAGATACGCAGTATTTT. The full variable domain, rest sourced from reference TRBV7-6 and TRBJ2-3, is GAGVSQSPRYKVTKRGQDVALRCDPISGHVSLYWYRQALGQGPEFLTYFNYEAQQDKSGLPNDRFSAERPEGSISTLTIQRTEQRDSAMYRCASSLEVAGGQDTQYFGPGTRLTVL.

The CDR3 region has the DNA TGTGCCAGCAGCTCTCGACAGAAGTACGAGCAGTACTTC. Its translation is CASSSRQKYEQYF. The rearrangement uses TRBV7-6 and TRBJ2-7; D is possibly TRBD1 (5 bases). Germline V gene lookup returns CDR1 SGHVS and CDR2 FNYEAQ. CDR3 size: 13 residues. Trimming removed 4 bases at V and 4 bases at J, with 11 bases between. The full variable domain, in which reference TRBV7-6 and TRBJ2-7 provide the parts outside the CDR3, is GAGVSQSPRYKVTKRGQDVALRCDPISGHVSLYWYRQALGQGPEFLTYFNYEAQQDKSGLPNDRFSAERPEGSISTLTIQRTEQRDSAMYRCASSSRQKYEQYFGPGTRLTVT.

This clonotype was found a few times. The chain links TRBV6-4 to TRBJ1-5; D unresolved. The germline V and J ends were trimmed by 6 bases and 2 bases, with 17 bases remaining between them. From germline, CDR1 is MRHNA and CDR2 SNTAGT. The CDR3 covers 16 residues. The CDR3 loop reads CASRETVNVGNQPQHF. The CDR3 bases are TGTGCCAGCAGAGAGACGGTGAACGTGGGCAATCAGCCCCAGCATTTT.

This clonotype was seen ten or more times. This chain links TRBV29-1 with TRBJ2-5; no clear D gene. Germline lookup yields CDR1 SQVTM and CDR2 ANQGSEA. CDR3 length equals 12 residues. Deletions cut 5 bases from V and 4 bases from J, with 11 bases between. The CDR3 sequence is CSVLPPLETQYF. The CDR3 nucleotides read TGCAGCGTTCTACCACCACTAGAGACCCAGTACTTC.